A selection of T cell receptor beta chains follows, all from one sample in a study of T-cell reconstitution after alpha-beta-depleted transplantation in children. Using its own MiXCR run on the PCR reads, TCRdb lists one record per CDR3 protein. Of about 610,000 distinct CDR3 sequences in the sample, 10% are singletons; the top ten hold approximately 4.1%. This sample comprised PBMCs from the stem cell graft donor, obtained from the stem cell graft. These receptors were obtained from a human donor who donated a stem cell graft to a child with acute myeloid leukemia. Both conserved end residues are part of each CDR3. Fields, in order: J gene, D gene, V gene, clone size, CDR3 protein, CDR3 DNA. D genes are given only for firm matches. Clone size appears in some rows only: once, few, many, or a class for an expanded clone.

j_gene: TRBJ2-5; d_gene: -; v_gene: TRBV7-9; abundance: few; CDR3aa: CASSRTGEPSTGETQYF; CDR3nt: TGTGCCAGCAGCCGCACTGGAGAACCTTCGACCGGAGAGACCCAGTACTTC
j_gene: TRBJ2-1; d_gene: -; v_gene: TRBV4-3; abundance: many; CDR3aa: CASSHVSSSGEQFF; CDR3nt: TGCGCCAGCAGCCATGTTTCATCGAGCGGCGAGCAGTTCTTC
j_gene: TRBJ2-6; d_gene: -; v_gene: TRBV7-9; abundance: -; CDR3aa: CASSLDGVQTNVLTF; CDR3nt: TGTGCCAGCAGCTTAGATGGGGTGCAAACCAACGTCCTGACTTTC
j_gene: TRBJ1-3; d_gene: -; v_gene: TRBV20-1; abundance: -; CDR3aa: CSARDMGGRSARNTIYF; CDR3nt: TGCAGTGCTAGAGATATGGGGGGAAGGTCAGCGCGAAACACCATATATTTT
j_gene: TRBJ2-7; d_gene: -; v_gene: TRBV6-1; abundance: few; CDR3aa: CASSTVGGASYYEQYF; CDR3nt: TGTGCCAGCAGTACGGTCGGGGGCGCTTCTTACTACGAGCAGTACTTC
j_gene: TRBJ2-1; d_gene: TRBD1; v_gene: TRBV30; abundance: few; CDR3aa: CAWSTGTGNNEQFF; CDR3nt: TGTGCCTGGAGTACCGGGACAGGGAACAATGAGCAGTTCTTC
j_gene: TRBJ2-3; d_gene: -; v_gene: TRBV7-9; abundance: many; CDR3aa: CASSLRRLTTDTQYF; CDR3nt: TGTGCCAGCAGCTTAAGGCGGTTGACAACAGATACGCAGTATTTT
j_gene: TRBJ1-1; d_gene: TRBD1; v_gene: TRBV19; abundance: -; CDR3aa: CASSDHRGETEAFF; CDR3nt: TGTGCCAGTAGTGATCACAGGGGAGAAACTGAAGCTTTCTTT
j_gene: TRBJ2-1; d_gene: TRBD2; v_gene: TRBV20-1; abundance: few; CDR3aa: CSARDWVVASGNVNEQFF; CDR3nt: TGCAGTGCTAGAGATTGGGTCGTGGCTAGCGGGAATGTGAATGAGCAGTTCTTC
j_gene: TRBJ1-5; d_gene: TRBD1; v_gene: TRBV27; abundance: -; CDR3aa: CASSLRQGGQPQHF; CDR3nt: TGTGCCAGCAGTCTCAGACAGGGAGGTCAGCCCCAGCATTTT